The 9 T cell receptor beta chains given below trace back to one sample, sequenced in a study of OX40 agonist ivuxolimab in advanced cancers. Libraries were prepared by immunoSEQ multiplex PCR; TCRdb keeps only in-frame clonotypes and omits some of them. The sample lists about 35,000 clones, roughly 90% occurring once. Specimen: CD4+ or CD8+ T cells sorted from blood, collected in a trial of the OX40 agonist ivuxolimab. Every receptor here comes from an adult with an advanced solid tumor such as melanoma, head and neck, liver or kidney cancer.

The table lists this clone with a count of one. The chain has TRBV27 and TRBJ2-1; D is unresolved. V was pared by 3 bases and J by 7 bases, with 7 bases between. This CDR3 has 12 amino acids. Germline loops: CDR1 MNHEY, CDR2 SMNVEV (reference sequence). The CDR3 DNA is TGTGCCAGCAGTTTCCCCGGGAATGAGCAGTTCTTC. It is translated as CASSFPGNEQFF.

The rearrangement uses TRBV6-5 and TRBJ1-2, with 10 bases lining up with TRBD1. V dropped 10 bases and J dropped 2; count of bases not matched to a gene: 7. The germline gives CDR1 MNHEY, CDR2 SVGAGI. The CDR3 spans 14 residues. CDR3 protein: CATLSGQGNYGYTF. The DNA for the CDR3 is TGTGCCACCCTGTCGGGACAGGGGAACTATGGCTACACCTTC.

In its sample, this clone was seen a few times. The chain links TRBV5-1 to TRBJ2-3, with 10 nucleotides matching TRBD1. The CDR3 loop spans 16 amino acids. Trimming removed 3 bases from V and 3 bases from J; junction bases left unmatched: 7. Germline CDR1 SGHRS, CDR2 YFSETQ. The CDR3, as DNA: TGCGCCAGCAGCTCACGGGGACAGGGGCGGACAGATACGCAGTATTTT. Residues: CASSSRGQGRTDTQYF. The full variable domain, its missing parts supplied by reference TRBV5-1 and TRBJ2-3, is KAGVTQTPRYLIKTRGQQVTLSCSPISGHRSVSWYQQTPGQGLQFLFEYFSETQRNKGNFPGRFSGRQFSNSRSEMNVSTLELGDSALYLCASSSRGQGRTDTQYFGPGTRLTVL.

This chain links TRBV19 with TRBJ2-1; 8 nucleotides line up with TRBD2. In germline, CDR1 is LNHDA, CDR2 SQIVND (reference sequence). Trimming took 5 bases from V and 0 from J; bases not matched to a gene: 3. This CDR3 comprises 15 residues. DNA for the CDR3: TGTGCCAGTAGTCCGGCGGGAGGCTCCTACAATGAGCAGTTCTTC. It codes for CASSPAGGSYNEQFF.

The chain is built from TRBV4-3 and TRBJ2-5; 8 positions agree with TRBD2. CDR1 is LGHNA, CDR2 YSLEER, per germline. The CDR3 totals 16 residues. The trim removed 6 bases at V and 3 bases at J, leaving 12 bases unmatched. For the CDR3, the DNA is TGCGCCAGCAGTACTCACTTTAGCGGGGTCAAAGAGACCCAGTACTTC. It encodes CASSTHFSGVKETQYF.

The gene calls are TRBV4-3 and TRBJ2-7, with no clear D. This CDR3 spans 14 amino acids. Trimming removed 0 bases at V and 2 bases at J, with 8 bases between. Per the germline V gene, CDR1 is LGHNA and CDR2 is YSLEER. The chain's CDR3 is CASSQDRRAYEQYF. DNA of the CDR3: TGCGCCAGCAGCCAAGATAGACGAGCCTACGAGCAGTACTTC.

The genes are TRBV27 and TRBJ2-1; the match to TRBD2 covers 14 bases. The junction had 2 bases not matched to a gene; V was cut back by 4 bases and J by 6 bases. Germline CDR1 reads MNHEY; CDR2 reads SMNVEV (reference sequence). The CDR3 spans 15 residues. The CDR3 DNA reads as TGTGCCAGCAGTTCCGGGACTAGCGGGAGCAATGAGCAGTTCTTC. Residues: CASSSGTSGSNEQFF.

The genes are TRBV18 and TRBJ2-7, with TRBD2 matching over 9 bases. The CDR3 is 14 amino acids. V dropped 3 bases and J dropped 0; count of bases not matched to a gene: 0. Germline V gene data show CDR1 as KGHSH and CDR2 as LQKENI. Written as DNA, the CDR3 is TGTGCCAGCTCACCTAGCGGGAGCTCCTACGAGCAGTACTTC. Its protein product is CASSPSGSSYEQYF.

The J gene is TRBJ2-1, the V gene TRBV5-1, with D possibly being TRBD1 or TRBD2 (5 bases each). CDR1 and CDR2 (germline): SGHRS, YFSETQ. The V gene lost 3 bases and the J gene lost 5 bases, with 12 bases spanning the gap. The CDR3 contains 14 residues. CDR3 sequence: CASSSRDGHNEQFF. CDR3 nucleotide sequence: TGCGCCAGCAGCTCCCGGGACGGTCACAATGAGCAGTTCTTC.